These 32 T cell receptor beta chains came from one sample sequenced in a study of long-term antiretroviral therapy in people with HIV. Sequencing used immunoSEQ v3.0 at survey level. Here immunoSEQ multiplex PCR was the method, and the copy in TCRdb shows in-frame clones only, minus some. This repertoire shows 15,000 to 20,000 clones, roughly 80% found once; its top ten account for around 20%. Sequenced here: unsorted PBMCs, sampled just before starting antiretroviral therapy. The receptors shown here come from a man aged 35-49 years with HIV.

J is TRBJ2-3 and V is TRBV13; D may match TRBD1 or TRBD2 (5 bases each). This CDR3 comprises 15 residues. Germline V gives CDR1 PRHDT, CDR2 FYEKMQ (reference sequence). The V end was cut by 2 bases, the J end by 6 bases, with 15 bases between. The CDR3 here is CASSLRGELMDTQYF. CDR3 in DNA: TGTGCCAGCAGCTTACGAGGGGAATTGATGGATACGCAGTATTTT.

The chain uses TRBV9 and TRBJ2-3; 7 bases match TRBD1. Germline V gene lookup returns CDR1 SGDLS and CDR2 YYNGEE. Trimming cost V 0 bases and J 2 bases; bases outside gene matches: 6. This CDR3 is 16 amino acids long. The CDR3 spells CASSVAWTGVTDTQYF. CDR3 DNA: TGTGCCAGCAGCGTAGCCTGGACAGGAGTCACAGATACGCAGTATTTT.

CDR3 coding DNA: TGCGCCAGCAGCTTGGAGGAGGCTTCTAGCACAGATACGCAGTATTTT. Its protein product is CASSLEEASSTDTQYF. This rearrangement joins TRBV5-1 to TRBJ2-3, with D perhaps TRBD2 (5 bases). Germline V gives CDR1 SGHRS, CDR2 YFSETQ. The CDR3 has 16 residues. With 0 bases removed from V and 0 bases from J, the gap between germline ends came to 11 bases. Full variable domain (missing parts from reference TRBV5-1 and TRBJ2-3): KAGVTQTPRYLIKTRGQQVTLSCSPISGHRSVSWYQQTPGQGLQFLFEYFSETQRNKGNFPGRFSGRQFSNSRSEMNVSTLELGDSALYLCASSLEEASSTDTQYFGPGTRLTVL.

This chain connects TRBV15 to TRBJ2-5, with D possibly TRBD2 on 5 matching bases. V lost 6 bases to trimming and J lost 1 base, with 12 bases between them. This CDR3 is built from 14 residues. In germline, CDR1 is LNHNV, CDR2 YYDKDF (reference sequence). The CDR3: CATSPGVSQETQYF. The CDR3 DNA is TGTGCCACCAGTCCCGGGGTGAGCCAAGAGACCCAGTACTTC.

The chain carries TRBV10-3 and TRBJ2-1; 13 bases fit TRBD2. Germline CDR1 ENHRY, CDR2 SYGVKD. The V and J ends lost 3 bases and 7 bases, in that order; junction bases with no gene match: 6. CDR3 length equals 16 residues. Here the CDR3 DNA reads TGTGCCATCAGTGACCGGACTAGCGGGAGTAATAATGAGCAGTTCTTC. Translating gives CAISDRTSGSNNEQFF.

The V and J genes are TRBV2 and TRBJ1-5, with unresolved D. This CDR3 contains 17 residues. Trimming removed 6 bases at V and 4 bases at J, with 22 bases between. The germline gives CDR1 SNHLY, CDR2 FYNNEI. CDR3 loop: CASRPNFSSQRNQPQHF. Written as DNA, the CDR3 is TGTGCCAGCAGGCCGAACTTTAGCAGCCAGCGAAATCAGCCCCAGCATTTT.

The V and J genes are TRBV7-8 and TRBJ1-1; D is possibly TRBD1 (6 bases). Trimming stripped 3 bases from V and 1 base from J, with 6 bases between. Looked up from germline, CDR1 is SGHVS and CDR2 is FQNEAQ. The CDR3 runs to 13 residues. The CDR3 DNA reads as TGTGCCAGCAGCTTCAGGGGGAACACTGAAGCTTTCTTT. Translating gives CASSFRGNTEAFF. Full variable domain (missing parts from reference TRBV7-8 and TRBJ1-1): GAGVSQSPRYKVAKRGQDVALRCDPISGHVSLFWYQQALGQGPEFLTYFQNEAQLDKSGLPSDRFFAERPEGSVSTLKIQRTQQEDSAVYLCASSFRGNTEAFFGQGTRLTVV.

The chain recombines TRBV10-3 with TRBJ1-2; 10 bases are a match to TRBD1. Trimming took 2 bases from V and 0 from J; bases not matched to a gene: 3. Germline V gene sequence: CDR1 ENHRY, CDR2 SYGVKD. The length of the CDR3 is 16 residues. The CDR3 coding sequence is TGTGCCATCAGTGAGGAGGGGACAGGGGCTAACTATGGCTACACCTTC. This gives the protein CAISEEGTGANYGYTF.

The CDR3: CASSLNNYEQYF. The CDR3 region has the DNA TGCGCCAGCAGCTTAAACAACTACGAGCAGTACTTC. This chain links TRBV5-1 with TRBJ2-7; D is ambiguous. The ends were cut back, 2 bases at V and 3 bases at J, with 6 bases in the middle. The CDR3 loop spans 12 amino acids. From germline, CDR1 is SGHRS and CDR2 YFSETQ. Looking up the rest from reference TRBV5-1 and TRBJ2-7 gives the full variable domain: KAGVTQTPRYLIKTRGQQVTLSCSPISGHRSVSWYQQTPGQGLQFLFEYFSETQRNKGNFPGRFSGRQFSNSRSEMNVSTLELGDSALYLCASSLNNYEQYFGPGTRLTVT.

This clone came up once. The V gene is TRBV6-1, the J gene TRBJ2-3; 7 bases agree with TRBD2. Per germline, CDR1 MNHNS and CDR2 SASEGT. This CDR3 has 14 amino acids. After removal of 7 bases from V and 3 bases from J, the junction contained 7 bases not matched to a gene. CDR3 sequence: CASNEGGPTDTQYF. CDR3 nucleotide sequence: TGTGCCAGCAACGAGGGAGGGCCTACAGATACGCAGTATTTT.

The chain recombines TRBV2 with TRBJ1-6; 10 bases are shared with TRBD1. The CDR3 covers 17 residues. Trimming removed 6 bases from V and 2 bases from J; junction bases left unmatched: 7. Germline V gene lookup returns CDR1 SNHLY and CDR2 FYNNEI. This CDR3 is CASRSTGGLTYNSPLHF. The DNA for the CDR3 is TGTGCCAGCAGGTCGACAGGGGGCTTGACCTATAATTCACCCCTCCACTTT.

V and J are TRBV5-1 and TRBJ2-1, with unresolved D. With 0 bases removed from V and 9 bases from J, the gap between germline ends came to 4 bases. The CDR3 contains 11 residues. CDR1 is SGHRS and CDR2 is YFSETQ in the germline V gene. As DNA, the CDR3 is TGCGCCAGCAGCTTGGGGGGTGAGCAGTTCTTC. Its protein product is CASSLGGEQFF. Combining the CDR3 with reference TRBV5-1 and TRBJ2-1 gives the whole variable domain KAGVTQTPRYLIKTRGQQVTLSCSPISGHRSVSWYQQTPGQGLQFLFEYFSETQRNKGNFPGRFSGRQFSNSRSEMNVSTLELGDSALYLCASSLGGEQFFGPGTRLTVL.

This chain links TRBV7-9 with TRBJ1-6; the match to TRBD1 covers 9 bases. Germline assignment: CDR1 SEHNR and CDR2 FQNEAQ (reference sequence). With V trimmed by 8 bases and J by 7 bases, 9 bases remained unmatched. This CDR3 comprises 15 residues. The CDR3: CASGQWDRENSPLHF. The CDR3 DNA sequence: TGTGCCAGCGGGCAGTGGGACAGGGAGAATTCACCCCTCCACTTT.

The J gene is TRBJ2-3, the V gene TRBV7-9, with 7 bases fitting TRBD2. V gave up 5 bases and J gave up 4 bases; unmatched junction bases: 12. Germline V gene data show CDR1 as SEHNR and CDR2 as FQNEAQ (reference sequence). This CDR3 has 16 residues. CDR3 amino acids: CASSPTRLAWADTQYF. As DNA, the CDR3 is TGTGCCAGCAGCCCCACTCGACTAGCTTGGGCAGATACGCAGTATTTT. The variable domain in full, with the rest retrieved from reference TRBV7-9 and TRBJ2-3, is DTGVSQNPRHKITKRGQNVTFRCDPISEHNRLYWYRQTLGQGPEFLTYFQNEAQLEKSRLLSDRFSAERPKGSFSTLEIQRTEQGDSAMYLCASSPTRLAWADTQYFGPGTRLTVL.

V usage is TRBV19 and J usage is TRBJ1-4; D is unclear. Germline loops: CDR1 LNHDA, CDR2 SQIVND (reference sequence). The CDR3 is made up of 15 amino acids. The ends were cut back, 6 bases at V and 8 bases at J, with 19 bases in the middle. The DNA for the CDR3 is TGTGCCAGTAGCGCGGCGGGGAGGTCCGGGGAAAAACTGTTTTTT. Amino acid sequence: CASSAAGRSGEKLFF.

This sequence joins TRBV7-2 and TRBJ2-1; 10 positions agree with TRBD1. V dropped 5 bases and J dropped 7; count of bases not matched to a gene: 8. The CDR3 consists of 15 residues. In germline, CDR1 is SGHTA, CDR2 FQGNSA. CDR3 nucleotides: TGTGCCAGCAGCACCCGGGACAGGGGTAGTAATGAGCAGTTCTTC. This gives the protein CASSTRDRGSNEQFF.

The rearrangement links TRBV11-2 to TRBJ2-7; the D is unclear. Trimming took off 5 bases at V and 6 bases at J, with 11 bases between the two ends. Germline assignment: CDR1 SGHAT and CDR2 FQNNGV. The CDR3 covers 12 residues. DNA for the CDR3: TGTGCCAGCAGCCCCGGTATGAGCGAGCAGTACTTC. It specifies CASSPGMSEQYF.

CDR3 nucleotides: TGTGCCAGCAGTCAAAAAGGGGAAAGGGAGCAGTTCTTC. It is translated as CASSQKGEREQFF. The chain is built from TRBV21-1 and TRBJ2-1; the table gives TRBD1 as D, unverified against the DNA. TRBV21-1 is a documented pseudogene. CDR3 length equals 13 residues.

This chain connects TRBV6-5 to TRBJ1-2; possible D gene TRBD1, 5 bases. Germline CDR1 MNHEY, CDR2 SVGAGI. V lost 9 bases and J lost 0, with 14 bases in between. The CDR3 extends over 14 amino acids. CDR3 sequence: CASILGEANYGYTF. The CDR3 region has the DNA TGTGCCAGTATACTGGGGGAGGCTAACTATGGCTACACCTTC.

This sequence joins TRBV19 and TRBJ1-5; possible D gene TRBD1, 5 bases. V dropped 5 bases and J dropped 11 bases, with 19 bases sitting between them. Germline-derived CDR1 and CDR2 are LNHDA and SQIVND (reference sequence). This CDR3 region has 14 residues. The CDR3 sequence: CASSVTVDHQTQHF. The CDR3 DNA reads TGTGCCAGTAGTGTGACAGTAGACCACCAGACCCAGCATTTT.

The V call is TRBV7-8, the J call TRBJ2-7; D is unclear. Germline-derived CDR1 and CDR2 are SGHVS and FQNEAQ. CDR3 length equals 14 residues. Trimming left V 1 base short and J 0 bases short, with 7 bases between. This chain's CDR3 is CASSLGQSSYEQYF. For the CDR3, the DNA is TGTGCCAGCAGCTTAGGGCAGAGCTCCTACGAGCAGTACTTC.

The chain carries TRBV6-1 and TRBJ1-2; D is perhaps TRBD1 (6 bases). The V and J ends lost 6 bases and 4 bases respectively, with 15 bases between them. The CDR3 has 14 residues. CDR1 and CDR2 (germline): MNHNS, SASEGT. The CDR3: CASSELGGSYGYTF. In DNA form, the CDR3 reads TGTGCCAGCAGCGAATTGGGGGGCAGCTATGGCTACACCTTC.

The chain has TRBV30 and TRBJ2-6; 11 positions match TRBD1. CDR1 and CDR2 (germline): GTSNPN, SVGIG (reference sequence). This CDR3 contains 18 residues. The J segment lost 0 bases and the V segment lost 5 bases, leaving 9 bases of the junction unmatched. This CDR3 reads CAWAGTGTGGSGANVLTF. The CDR3 DNA is TGTGCCTGGGCCGGGACCGGGACAGGGGGCTCTGGGGCCAACGTCCTGACTTTC.

This clone appeared a single time. The chain employs TRBV27 and TRBJ2-1, with 7 bases identical to TRBD1. The CDR3 sequence is 15 residues long. The J segment lost 4 bases and the V segment lost 5 bases, leaving 8 bases of the junction unmatched. Germline V gene sequence: CDR1 MNHEY, CDR2 SMNVEV (reference sequence). The CDR3 sequence is CASSHRQGLYNEQFF. The CDR3 coding sequence is TGTGCCAGCAGTCACAGACAGGGATTATACAATGAGCAGTTCTTC.

V and J are TRBV12-5 and TRBJ2-2; maybe TRBD2 (6 bases). Germline lookup yields CDR1 LGHNT and CDR2 FRNRAP. The CDR3 has 16 residues. Trimming shortened V by 2 bases and J by 0 bases, and 10 bases separated the two germline ends. The CDR3 region has the DNA TGTGCTAGTGGTTTGAGCGGACTATCGAACACCGGGGAGCTGTTTTTT. Encoded protein: CASGLSGLSNTGELFF.

This clone rates as hyperexpanded. The chain links TRBV5-1 to TRBJ2-2, with 8 bases fitting TRBD1. The CDR3 has 13 amino acids. V lost 2 bases, J lost 6 bases, and 0 bases stayed unmatched. Germline V gene lookup returns CDR1 SGHRS and CDR2 YFSETQ. CDR3 sequence: CASSLQGAGELFF. DNA of the CDR3: TGCGCCAGCAGCTTACAGGGGGCCGGGGAGCTGTTTTTT.

This clone was observed once. The chain links TRBV9 to TRBJ2-7; possibly TRBD2 for D (6 bases). CDR1 SGDLS and CDR2 YYNGEE come from the germline V gene. This CDR3 is built from 14 residues. Trimming took off 0 bases at V and 6 bases at J, with 13 bases between the two ends. This CDR3 reads CASSVAAVGGEQYF. As DNA, the CDR3 is TGTGCCAGCAGCGTAGCCGCTGTCGGGGGCGAGCAGTACTTC.

The sample holds one count of this clone. This rearrangement joins TRBV10-2 to TRBJ2-1; 7 bases are a match to TRBD2. Trimming took 0 bases from V and 7 from J; bases not matched to a gene: 3. This CDR3 spans 14 amino acids. CDR1 WSHSY and CDR2 SAAADI come from the germline V gene. CDR3 nucleotide sequence: TGCGCCAGCAGTGAGTCGGGAGGGCCAAATGAGCAGTTCTTC. The encoded protein is CASSESGGPNEQFF.

V is TRBV6-1 and J is TRBJ2-5; a weak D match, TRBD1 (6 bases). Germline V gene data show CDR1 as MNHNS and CDR2 as SASEGT. The CDR3 has 19 amino acids. Trimming cost V 4 bases and J 1 base, with 25 bases left between them. This CDR3 reads CASSAFTGLSTSRQETQYF. In DNA, the CDR3 is TGTGCCAGCAGTGCCTTTACAGGGCTGTCGACTTCCCGCCAAGAGACCCAGTACTTC.

The chain couples TRBV14 to TRBJ2-1; D might be TRBD1 (6 bases). Germline lookup yields CDR1 SGHDN and CDR2 FVKESK. Trimming removed 1 base from V and 9 bases from J, with 10 bases in between. The CDR3 extends over 13 amino acids. In DNA form, the CDR3 reads TGTGCCAGCAGCCAAGTGGTAGGGGGTGAGCAGTTCTTC. It yields the protein CASSQVVGGEQFF. Variable domain in full (rest from reference TRBV14 and TRBJ2-1): EAGVTQFPSHSVIEKGQTVTLRCDPISGHDNLYWYRRVMGKEIKFLLHFVKESKQDESGMPNNRFLAERTGGTYSTLKVQPAELEDSGVYFCASSQVVGGEQFFGPGTRLTVL.

The chain recombines TRBV6-5 with TRBJ1-5, with TRBD1 as a possible D gene (6 bases). Looked up from germline, CDR1 is MNHEY and CDR2 is SVGAGI. The CDR3 is 14 residues long. V was pared by 5 bases and J by 11 bases, with 19 bases between. The CDR3 protein is CASSEVGGGRAQHF. The CDR3, as DNA: TGTGCCAGCAGTGAAGTAGGAGGGGGTAGGGCCCAGCATTTT.

The chain is built from TRBV7-9 and TRBJ2-3; D tentatively reads TRBD1 or TRBD2 (5 bases each). CDR3 length: 16 amino acids. V was cut by 2 bases and J by 2 bases, with 14 bases left in between. The germline CDR1 and CDR2 sequences are SEHNR and FQNEAQ (reference sequence). The CDR3 DNA is TGTGCCAGCAGCTTACGAGCCAGGGAGTACACAGATACGCAGTATTTT. Protein product: CASSLRAREYTDTQYF. The full variable domain, with the rest looked up from reference TRBV7-9 and TRBJ2-3, is DTGVSQNPRHKITKRGQNVTFRCDPISEHNRLYWYRQTLGQGPEFLTYFQNEAQLEKSRLLSDRFSAERPKGSFSTLEIQRTEQGDSAMYLCASSLRAREYTDTQYFGPGTRLTVL.